The present T cell receptor beta chain was sequenced within a study of T cell responses to AZD1222 COVID-19 vaccine. Regarding the study as a whole: Across the whole spike, CD4 TCRs peaked at regions 160-218 and 743-854.

Using immunoSEQ multiplex PCR, the repertoire was profiled, and TCRdb retains in-frame clones only, with some absent. The sample lists under 150,000 clones; roughly 88% were seen once. Points on this clone: What it recognizes is unknown.

The TCR comes from an adult who received the AZD1222 COVID-19 vaccine. Here the sequenced sample was peripheral blood, taken 28 days after the second AZD1222 dose.

Here the CDR3 DNA reads TGTGCCAGCAGCCAGTTCCTCAGGGGCCGCGAGCAGTTCTTC. This gives the protein CASSQFLRGREQFF. V is TRBV3-1 (or the pseudogene TRBV3-2) and J is TRBJ2-1; D possibly corresponds to TRBD1 (6 bases). The V end was cut by 3 bases, the J end by 10 bases, with 16 bases between. Germline V gene data show CDR1 as LGHDT and CDR2 as YNNKEL (reference sequence). The CDR3 runs 14 residues.